These 25 T cell receptor beta chains were all obtained from the same sample, sequenced in a study of immune evolution from preneoplasia to lung adenocarcinoma. Some clones are missing from TCRdb's copy, which holds only in-frame ones; the method was immunoSEQ multiplex PCR. The top ten hold more than 4% of the sample, which has 2,000 to 3,000 clones, about 86% seen once. The sequencing input was FFPE invasive lung adenocarcinoma tissue. The receptors were sampled from a person between 65 and 79 years old with invasive lung adenocarcinoma.

The rearrangement joins TRBV30 to TRBJ1-6; 9 bases map to TRBD1. The CDR3 spans 14 residues. CDR1 GTSNPN and CDR2 SVGIG come from the germline V gene (reference sequence). The J segment lost 7 bases and the V segment lost 4 bases, leaving 5 bases of the junction unmatched. CDR3 DNA sequence: TGTGCCTGGATGGCCGGGACAGGGAATTCACCCCTCCACTTT. Amino acids: CAWMAGTGNSPLHF.

The CDR3: CASRGWGTGELFF. CDR3 bases: TGTGCCAGCAGAGGGTGGGGAACCGGGGAGCTGTTTTTT. The V and J genes are TRBV2 and TRBJ2-2; no definite D call. The CDR3 has 13 residues. Germline CDR1 is SNHLY and CDR2 is FYNNEI. V lost 6 bases and J lost 5, with 10 bases in between.

The chain employs TRBV13 and TRBJ2-7; a weak D match, TRBD1 (6 bases). The V end was cut by 0 bases, the J end by 3 bases, with 6 bases between. Looked up from germline, CDR1 is PRHDT and CDR2 is FYEKMQ (reference sequence). CDR3 size: 13 residues. DNA of the CDR3: TGTGCCAGCAGCTTAGGGGACAGCTACGAGCAGTACTTC. It specifies CASSLGDSYEQYF.

The rearrangement uses TRBV14 and TRBJ1-2; 8 nucleotides agree with TRBD1. The CDR3 covers 14 residues. Germline V gene lookup returns CDR1 SGHDN and CDR2 FVKESK. Unmatched junction bases numbered 10, after V lost 5 bases and J lost 8 bases. CDR3 protein: CASSTRDRLWGYTF. The DNA of the CDR3 is TGTGCCAGCAGCACCCGGGACAGGTTATGGGGCTACACCTTC.

V and J are TRBV18 and TRBJ2-5, with D tentatively TRBD1 or TRBD2 (5 bases each). This CDR3 is built from 15 residues. CDR1 is KGHSH and CDR2 is LQKENI in the germline V gene. V lost 6 bases and J lost 1, with 15 bases in between. The DNA of the CDR3 is TGTGCCAGCTCTCCTCCGGGGACGGTCCAAGAGACCCAGTACTTC. It yields the protein CASSPPGTVQETQYF. Filled out from reference TRBV18 and TRBJ2-5, the complete variable domain reads NAGVMQNPRHLVRRRGQEARLRCSPMKGHSHVYWYRQLPEEGLKFMVYLQKENIIDESGMPKERFSAEFPKEGPSILRIQQVVRGDSAAYFCASSPPGTVQETQYFGPGTRLLVL.

This clone was picked up one time. The V and J genes are TRBV2 and TRBJ1-1; the D is unclear. The V end was cut by 4 bases, the J end by 3 bases, with 9 bases between. Germline lookup yields CDR1 SNHLY and CDR2 FYNNEI. CDR3 length: 13 amino acids. The CDR3 DNA is TGTGCCAGCAGTGGTAGACGGGACACTGAAGCTTTCTTT. It specifies CASSGRRDTEAFF.

The V and J genes are TRBV2 and TRBJ1-5, with TRBD1 matching over 7 bases. Trimming removed 8 bases from V and 5 bases from J; junction bases left unmatched: 9. This CDR3 has 14 residues. CDR1 is SNHLY, CDR2 FYNNEI, per germline. For the CDR3, the DNA is TGTGCCAGCGAGGAGGGGGCGCTTTATCAGCCCCAGCATTTT. Protein product: CASEEGALYQPQHF.

The chain has TRBV7-2 and TRBJ2-3; 9 nucleotides align to TRBD1. Per the germline V gene, CDR1 is SGHTA and CDR2 is FQGNSA. Unmatched junction bases numbered 7, after V lost 7 bases and J lost 5 bases. CDR3 size: 14 residues. CDR3 protein: CASNPGQGVDTQYF. The CDR3, as DNA: TGTGCCAGCAACCCGGGACAGGGTGTAGATACGCAGTATTTT.

This clone was recorded a few times. Relative to the germline gene, one junction end is altered; a read error may explain this. This rearrangement joins TRBV5-1 to TRBJ2-1; 7 bases are shared with TRBD1. The CDR3 runs 12 residues. CDR1 SGHRS and CDR2 YFSETQ come from the germline V gene. For the CDR3, the DNA is TGCGCCAGCAGCTCGGGCGGACAGGATCGGGTCTTC. Protein: CASSSGGQDRVF.

This clone has only a few counts. The chain carries TRBV9 and TRBJ2-2; unclear D gene. This CDR3 has 15 residues. V was trimmed by 0 bases and J by 5 bases, leaving 11 bases between them. Germline V CDR1 and CDR2: SGDLS, YYNGEE. CDR3 DNA sequence: TGTGCCAGCAGCGTAGCTCCCTCCGGGACCGGGGAGCTGTTTTTT. The encoded protein is CASSVAPSGTGELFF.

The rearrangement joins TRBV7-8 to TRBJ2-5; D may be TRBD2 (5 bases). The CDR3 has 15 amino acids. Looked up from germline, CDR1 is SGHVS and CDR2 is FQNEAQ. With 3 bases removed from V and 4 bases from J, the gap between germline ends came to 15 bases. The CDR3 DNA sequence: TGTGCCAGCAGCTTTCGGGGTATATTCGGAGAGACCCAGTACTTC. Protein: CASSFRGIFGETQYF.

This chain's CDR3 is CASSPYGRGNEQFF. Here the CDR3 DNA reads TGTGCCAGCAGCCCCTACGGGAGAGGCAATGAGCAGTTCTTC. The chain has TRBV7-8 and TRBJ2-1, with D possibly being TRBD2 (6 bases). Germline-derived CDR1 and CDR2 are SGHVS and FQNEAQ. With 5 bases removed from V and 6 bases from J, the gap between germline ends came to 14 bases. There are 14 residues in the CDR3.

This clone showed up just a few times. The gene calls are TRBV5-6 and TRBJ1-1, with TRBD1 identical over 7 bases. In germline, CDR1 is SGHDT, CDR2 YYEEEE. CDR3 length equals 12 residues. The junction had 4 bases not matched to a gene; V was cut back by 2 bases and J by 9 bases. The CDR3 nucleotides are TGTGCCAGCAGCTTCCGGGACAGTAAAGCTTTCTTT. Translation gives CASSFRDSKAFF.

This chain connects TRBV18 to TRBJ2-1; 11 bases map to TRBD1. Per the germline V gene, CDR1 is KGHSH and CDR2 is LQKENI. The length of the CDR3 is 15 residues. V was pared by 2 bases and J by 4 bases, with 1 base of the junction left unmatched. The CDR3 is CASSPGTGGYNEQFF. The DNA of the CDR3 is TGTGCCAGCTCACCAGGGACAGGGGGTTACAATGAGCAGTTCTTC. Supplemented by reference TRBV18 and TRBJ2-1, the full variable domain reads NAGVMQNPRHLVRRRGQEARLRCSPMKGHSHVYWYRQLPEEGLKFMVYLQKENIIDESGMPKERFSAEFPKEGPSILRIQQVVRGDSAAYFCASSPGTGGYNEQFFGPGTRLTVL.

V is TRBV18 and J is TRBJ1-1, with D unclear. Trimming stripped 1 base from V and 4 bases from J, with 16 bases between. Germline V CDR1 and CDR2: KGHSH, LQKENI. The CDR3 totals 16 residues. The CDR3 loop reads CASSPRYGEAGTEAFF. The CDR3 DNA is TGTGCCAGCTCACCACGTTATGGGGAAGCGGGCACTGAAGCTTTCTTT.

The rearrangement links TRBV11-3 to TRBJ1-4, with D perhaps matching TRBD1 (5 bases). The V end was cut by 6 bases, the J end by 3 bases, with 20 bases between. The CDR3 spans 17 residues. Germline loops: CDR1 SGHNT, CDR2 YENEEA. Here the CDR3 reads CASRKSHRGDANEKLFF. CDR3 bases: TGTGCCAGCAGGAAAAGCCACCGAGGGGATGCTAATGAAAAACTGTTTTTT. The full variable domain, rest sourced from reference TRBV11-3 and TRBJ1-4, is EAGVVQSPRYKIIEKKQPVAFWCNPISGHNTLYWYLQNLGQGPELLIRYENEEAVDDSQLPKDRFSAERLKGVDSTLKIQPAELGDSAVYLCASRKSHRGDANEKLFFGSGTQLSVL.

The chain links TRBV7-6 to TRBJ2-1; 8 nucleotides line up with TRBD2. CDR1 and CDR2 from the germline V gene are SGHVS and FNYEAQ. With V trimmed by 5 bases and J by 2 bases, 11 bases remained unmatched. The CDR3 sequence is 17 residues long. CDR3 amino acids: CASSPGVAGRTYNEQFF. The CDR3 region has the DNA TGTGCCAGCAGCCCTGGGGTAGCGGGGCGAACCTACAATGAGCAGTTCTTC.

This sequence joins TRBV7-2 and TRBJ2-2; the D gene is possibly TRBD1 (6 bases). CDR3 length equals 15 residues. The germline gives CDR1 SGHTA, CDR2 FQGNSA. V was cut by 5 bases and J by 6 bases, with 16 bases left in between. DNA of the CDR3: TGTGCCAGCAGCCGACAGGTTATCTTGCCCGGGGAGCTGTTTTTT. Its translation is CASSRQVILPGELFF.

This rearrangement joins TRBV12-5 to TRBJ2-3; D uncertain. V was clipped by 7 bases and J by 5 bases, with 13 bases between them. This CDR3 region has 13 residues. The germline V gene has CDR1 LGHNT and CDR2 FRNRAP. The CDR3 region has the DNA TGTGCTAGTGTTGCCCGGAAAATAGATACGCAGTATTTT. It encodes CASVARKIDTQYF. The variable domain in full, with the rest retrieved from reference TRBV12-5 and TRBJ2-3, is DARVTQTPRHKVTEMGQEVTMRCQPILGHNTVFWYRQTMMQGLELLAYFRNRAPLDDSGMPKDRFSAEMPDATLATLKIQPSEPRDSAVYFCASVARKIDTQYFGPGTRLTVL.

The genes are TRBV10-3 and TRBJ2-1; the D gene is possibly TRBD2 (6 bases). Trimming cost V 4 bases and J 0 bases, with 10 bases left between them. Germline CDR1 reads ENHRY; CDR2 reads SYGVKD. The CDR3 is 15 amino acids. CDR3 loop: CAISAPGSSYNEQFF. CDR3 coding DNA: TGTGCCATCAGTGCCCCCGGGAGCTCCTACAATGAGCAGTTCTTC.

V usage is TRBV7-8 and J usage is TRBJ2-3; weak D call: TRBD1 (6 bases). The V end was cut by 1 base, the J end by 3 bases, with 11 bases between. This CDR3 spans 15 amino acids. Germline CDR1 and CDR2: SGHVS and FQNEAQ. The CDR3 reads CASSLGTQGTDTQYF. CDR3 DNA sequence: TGTGCCAGCAGCTTAGGGACCCAGGGGACAGATACGCAGTATTTT.

The chain uses TRBV7-9 and TRBJ2-7, with D perhaps TRBD2 (6 bases). There are 14 residues in the CDR3. V lost 5 bases and J lost 6, with 17 bases in between. The germline V gene has CDR1 SEHNR and CDR2 FQNEAQ (reference sequence). The CDR3 here is CASSIGTDNFEQYF. CDR3 coding DNA: TGTGCCAGCAGCATCGGGACTGATAACTTCGAGCAGTACTTC.

The V and J genes are TRBV7-2 and TRBJ2-5, with D perhaps TRBD2 (6 bases). The germline V gene has CDR1 SGHTA and CDR2 FQGNSA. This CDR3 has 15 residues. With 1 base removed from V and 5 bases from J, the gap between germline ends came to 14 bases. The CDR3 loop is CASSLVAEVDETQYF. CDR3 nucleotide sequence: TGTGCCAGCAGCTTAGTAGCGGAAGTAGACGAGACCCAGTACTTC. The entire variable domain, with the rest obtained from reference TRBV7-2 and TRBJ2-5, is as follows: GAGVSQSPSNKVTEKGKDVELRCDPISGHTALYWYRQSLGQGLEFLIYFQGNSAPDKSGLPSDRFSAERTGGSVSTLTIQRTQQEDSAVYLCASSLVAEVDETQYFGPGTRLLVL.

This clone was observed once. For the CDR3, the DNA is TGTGCCAGCACCCAGGACAGGTCTAACTATGGCTACACCTTC. This encodes CASTQDRSNYGYTF. The chain recombines TRBV6-5 with TRBJ1-2; TRBD1 matches 7 bases. Germline-derived CDR1 and CDR2 are MNHEY and SVGAGI. V shed 7 bases and J 0 bases; nucleotides not matched to a gene: 5. There are 14 residues in the CDR3.

The chain combines TRBV7-8 with TRBJ1-1, with a tentative D call TRBD1 (6 bases). This CDR3 has 14 amino acids. Germline-derived CDR1 and CDR2 are SGHVS and FQNEAQ. V shed 1 base and J shed 2 bases, with 8 bases lying between them. CDR3 region: CASSLEGDNTEAFF. DNA of the CDR3: TGTGCCAGCAGCTTAGAGGGGGACAACACTGAAGCTTTCTTT.